The 3 T cell receptor beta chains reported below all come from one sample, sequenced in a study of beta chain features in type 1 diabetes. The whole isolated RNA underwent reverse transcription, so sequencing captured expressed TCRB transcripts. This table comes from immunoSEQ multiplex PCR, and its TCRdb copy is limited to in-frame clones, with some not included. The profile shows under 450,000 clones, approximately 15% of them singletons. The sequenced sample consisted of naive CD4+ T cells from blood. The receptors derive from a man aged 25 to 40 in good health.

This clone came up once. J is TRBJ1-1 and V is TRBV9, with 9 bases aligning to TRBD1. The CDR3 is made up of 19 amino acids. Germline V CDR1 and CDR2: SGDLS, YYNGEE. V lost 0 bases, J lost 1 base, and 13 bases stayed unmatched. The DNA for the CDR3 is TGTGCCAGCAGCGTAGATACGGGACAGGGTACCGTTCCGAACACTGAAGCTTTCTTT. Its protein product is CASSVDTGQGTVPNTEAFF.

The chain is built from TRBV10-2 and TRBJ2-3; 9 bases map to TRBD2. J was trimmed by 5 bases and V by 3 bases; bases with no gene match: 6. CDR3 size: 15 residues. CDR1 and CDR2 from the germline V gene are WSHSY and SAAADI. The CDR3 is CASSDPAGGLDTQYF. In DNA, the CDR3 is TGCGCCAGCAGTGACCCAGCGGGGGGCCTAGATACGCAGTATTTT.

In its sample, this clone was seen a few times. This chain links TRBV7-9 with TRBJ1-6; a weak D match, TRBD1 (5 bases). The germline V gene encodes CDR1 SEHNR and CDR2 FQNEAQ (reference sequence). The CDR3 length is 11 residues. Trimming stripped 5 bases from V and 14 bases from J, with 10 bases between. The CDR3 DNA reads as TGTGCCAGCAGCGGGGGGGAGACCCTCCACTTT. It codes for CASSGGETLHF.